The clone carrying this T cell receptor beta chain was found many times. Its target is not known. During its preparation, the TCRbeta library received unique molecular identifiers. TCRdb analysed the PCR reads with MiXCR anew, one entry per CDR3 protein. The sample lists around 250,000 distinct CDR3 sequences; 6.5% to 10% were seen once. V was trimmed by 5 bases and J by 3 bases, leaving 13 bases between them. CDR3 length equals 14 residues. From germline, CDR1 is SEHNR and CDR2 FQNEAQ (reference sequence). This record comes from a study of T-cell reconstitution after alpha-beta-depleted transplantation in children. Points from the study as a whole: Alpha-beta T cells about two months after transplant reportedly derived from several hundred expanded graft clones. Surviving thymic progenitors and recipient T cells were the source of high TCRbeta diversity at day 60 in some patients. At the one-year point after transplant, T-cell counts and TCRbeta diversity were found to come mostly from T cells that had been newly produced.

The origin of this receptor is a male patient under 18 who had a stem cell transplant for acute lymphoblastic leukemia, so the T cells may come from the graft donor. Source: PBMCs, mostly from graft donor cells, taken 180 days after TCRalphabeta/CD19-depleted stem cell transplant. The chain uses TRBV7-9 and TRBJ1-1; weak D call: TRBD1 (6 bases). The DNA for the CDR3 is TGTGCCAGCAGCAGCACGGGACAAGACACTGAAGCTTTCTTT. Amino acids: CASSSTGQDTEAFF.